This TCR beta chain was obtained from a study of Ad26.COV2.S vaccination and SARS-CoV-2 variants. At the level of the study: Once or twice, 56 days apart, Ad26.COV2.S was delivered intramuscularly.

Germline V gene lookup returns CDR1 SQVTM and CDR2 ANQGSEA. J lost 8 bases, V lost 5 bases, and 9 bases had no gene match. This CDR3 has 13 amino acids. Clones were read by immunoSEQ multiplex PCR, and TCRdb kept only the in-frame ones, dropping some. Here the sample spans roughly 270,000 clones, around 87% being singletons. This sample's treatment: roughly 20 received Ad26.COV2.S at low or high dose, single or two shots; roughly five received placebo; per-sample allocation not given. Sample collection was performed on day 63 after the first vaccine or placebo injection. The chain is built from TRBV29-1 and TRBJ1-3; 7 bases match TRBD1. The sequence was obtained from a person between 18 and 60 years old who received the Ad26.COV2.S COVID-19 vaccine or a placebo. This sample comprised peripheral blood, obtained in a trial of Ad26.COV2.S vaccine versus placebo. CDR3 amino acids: CSVLGGTADTIYF. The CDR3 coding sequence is TGCAGCGTTCTAGGGGGGACAGCGGACACCATATATTTT.